Below are 24 T cell receptor beta chains sequenced from a single sample in a study of human T cells and chemical hapten exposure. Using its own MiXCR run on the RACE reads, TCRdb lists one record per CDR3 protein. Of nearly 350,000 distinct CDR3 sequences in the sample, under 9% were seen once. Time point specified: patch test 1, 2 weeks after DPC sensitization. This sample's treatment: therapeutic diphenylcyclopropenone sensitization with weekly scalp DPC. Specimen: whole blood, collected in connection with sensitization to the hapten diphenylcyclopropenone (DPC). The receptors originated from a woman aged 18 to 35 with alopecia areata. Some clones in this sample may be carry-over from other donors' samples.

This rearrangement joins TRBV11-1 to TRBJ1-5; D is unclear. Germline CDR1 SGHAT, CDR2 FQDESV (reference sequence). V was trimmed by 11 bases and J by 4 bases, leaving 15 bases between them. There are 13 residues in the CDR3. CDR3 loop: CASAGGENQPQHF. CDR3 nucleotide sequence: TGTGCCTCGGCGGGTGGGGAAAATCAGCCCCAGCATTTT. The full variable domain, rest sourced from reference TRBV11-1 and TRBJ1-5, is EAEVAQSPRYKITEKSQAVAFWCDPISGHATLYWYRQILGQGPELLVQFQDESVVDDSQLPKDRFSAERLKGVDSTLKIQPAELGDSAMYLCASAGGENQPQHFGDGTRLSIL.

The V gene is TRBV5-6, the J gene TRBJ1-6, with a weak D call TRBD1 (5 bases). Deletions cut 3 bases from V and 2 bases from J, with 15 bases between. The CDR3 covers 17 residues. CDR1 SGHDT and CDR2 YYEEEE come from the germline V gene. CDR3 region: CASSSGLGDPYNSPLHF. DNA for the CDR3: TGTGCCAGCAGCTCGGGCCTGGGGGATCCCTATAATTCACCCCTCCACTTT.

This clonotype has a count of ten or more. The gene calls are TRBV9 and TRBJ2-7; weak D call: TRBD1 (6 bases). Germline lookup yields CDR1 SGDLS and CDR2 YYNGEE. The V gene lost 3 bases and the J gene lost 2 bases, with 12 bases spanning the gap. The CDR3 length is 14 residues. The CDR3 nucleotides read TGTGCCAGCAGCGCCCGGGACACAGCCTACGAGCAGTACTTC. It codes for CASSARDTAYEQYF. Full variable domain (rest looked up from reference TRBV9 and TRBJ2-7): DSGVTQTPKHLITATGQRVTLRCSPRSGDLSVYWYQQSLDQGLQFLIQYYNGEERAKGNILERFSAQQFPDLHSELNLSSLELGDSALYFCASSARDTAYEQYFGPGTRLTVT.

This clonotype came up a few times. This rearrangement joins TRBV28 to TRBJ2-7; 10 bases are a match to TRBD2. Looked up from germline, CDR1 is MDHEN and CDR2 is SYDVKM. The trim removed 5 bases at V and 4 bases at J, leaving 11 bases unmatched. This CDR3 contains 16 residues. The CDR3 region has the DNA TGTGCCAGCAGTCCGGCGGAAGCGGGGGGGCTGTACGAGCAGTACTTC. Amino acid sequence: CASSPAEAGGLYEQYF.

This clonotype was detected a few times. CDR3 loop: CASSPGTGTSGANVLTF. DNA of the CDR3: TGCGCCAGCAGCCCCGGGACAGGGACCTCTGGGGCCAACGTCCTGACTTTC. The V call is TRBV4-3, the J call TRBJ2-6; 9 bases map to TRBD1. Germline V gene data show CDR1 as LGHNA and CDR2 as YSLEER. With 4 bases clipped from V and 0 bases from J, the junction kept 4 bases outside the gene matches. The CDR3 covers 17 residues.

The chain uses TRBV5-1 and TRBJ2-3, with 9 bases that match TRBD1. Germline V gene data show CDR1 as SGHRS and CDR2 as YFSETQ. J lost 6 bases, V lost 2 bases, and 4 bases had no gene match. CDR3 size: 14 residues. The CDR3, as DNA: TGCGCCAGCAGCTTACAGGGGGCGCCGGATACGCAGTATTTT. It yields the protein CASSLQGAPDTQYF.

In its sample, this clonotype was seen many times. This chain joins TRBV18 and TRBJ2-7, with D possibly being TRBD1 (7 bases). The CDR3 loop spans 17 amino acids. V lost 0 bases and J 6 bases, leaving 21 bases between the germline ends. Germline V gene data show CDR1 as KGHSH and CDR2 as LQKENI. The CDR3 protein is CASSPPFAGPTGVEQYF. The CDR3 nucleotides are TGTGCCAGCTCACCACCTTTTGCGGGACCCACAGGGGTCGAGCAGTACTTC.

This clonotype was seen a handful of times. This rearrangement joins TRBV7-9 to TRBJ2-3; 7 bases are shared with TRBD1. The CDR3 is 13 residues long. V was clipped by 5 bases and J by 10 bases; unmatched bases: 9. Germline V gene lookup returns CDR1 SEHNR and CDR2 FQNEAQ (reference sequence). CDR3 sequence (DNA): TGTGCCAGCAGCCACGAGAGACAGGGCCCGCAGTATTTT. Amino acids: CASSHERQGPQYF.

This clonotype was observed a few times. V is TRBV6-5 and J is TRBJ1-2, with D perhaps TRBD1 (5 bases). The length of the CDR3 is 15 residues. Between the trimmed V and J ends, which lost 2 bases and 5 bases, there was a span of 15 bases. Germline CDR1 is MNHEY and CDR2 is SVGAGI. The CDR3 is CASSYNPAGMYGYTF. The CDR3 nucleotides read TGTGCCAGCAGTTACAACCCCGCAGGGATGTATGGCTACACCTTC.

This chain connects TRBV6-5 to TRBJ1-3; D gene ambiguous. V lost 3 bases, J lost 7 bases, and 10 bases lay in between. CDR3 size: 13 residues. CDR1 and CDR2 from the germline V gene are MNHEY and SVGAGI. CDR3 amino acids: CASSYVVGNTIYF. In nucleotides, the CDR3 is TGTGCCAGCAGTTATGTAGTTGGGAACACCATATATTTT.

Remarks on this clonotype: This may be a read error: a much more frequent sequence differs by one nucleotide. This chain connects TRBV7-6 to TRBJ2-5; the D gene could be TRBD1 or TRBD2 (6 bases each). CDR3 length equals 15 residues. Germline V gene data show CDR1 as SGHVS and CDR2 as FNYEAQ. In DNA form, the CDR3 reads TGTGTCAGCAGCGAGTACGGGGGCTACCAAGAGACCCAGTACTTC. Protein: CVSSEYGGYQETQYF.

This clonotype was seen many times. The gene calls are TRBV7-9 and TRBJ2-3; TRBD1 aligns across 7 bases. J lost 6 bases, V lost 1 base, and 7 bases had no gene match. Germline lookup yields CDR1 SEHNR and CDR2 FQNEAQ (reference sequence). CDR3 length: 15 residues. The DNA for the CDR3 is TGTGCCAGCAGCTTAGGAGACAGGGTCCAGGATACGCAGTATTTT. This encodes CASSLGDRVQDTQYF.

The sample holds a few counts of this clonotype. The chain uses TRBV7-9 and TRBJ1-4; D not resolved. Trimming took 0 bases from V and 8 from J, leaving 16 bases between them. Germline CDR1 reads SEHNR; CDR2 reads FQNEAQ (reference sequence). The CDR3 consists of 16 residues. The CDR3 region is CASSLASGMSEEKLFF. The CDR3 coding sequence is TGTGCCAGCAGCTTAGCATCGGGGATGAGTGAAGAAAAACTGTTTTTT.

This clonotype was seen a handful of times. CDR3 region: CASSLEAGAGKPQHF. The CDR3 DNA sequence: TGCGCCAGCAGCTTGGAGGCTGGGGCGGGCAAGCCCCAGCATTTT. The genes are TRBV5-1 and TRBJ1-5, with a possible D match to TRBD1 (5 bases). V lost 0 bases and J 8 bases, leaving 15 bases between the germline ends. The CDR3 loop spans 15 amino acids. The germline CDR1 and CDR2 sequences are SGHRS and YFSETQ.

The table lists this clonotype with a few counts. The chain has TRBV13 and TRBJ1-6, with D possibly TRBD1 on 6 matching bases. Looked up from germline, CDR1 is PRHDT and CDR2 is FYEKMQ (reference sequence). Trimming took 4 bases from V and 14 from J, leaving 30 bases between them. The CDR3 length is 18 residues. The CDR3 reads CASSSAGGGPKNKFTLHF. The CDR3 nucleotides are TGTGCCAGCAGCTCGGCAGGTGGGGGGCCTAAGAATAAATTCACCCTCCACTTT.

CDR3 amino acids: CASSLRGRGRGTEAFF. In nucleotides, the CDR3 is TGTGCCAGCAGTTTAAGGGGCAGGGGGCGAGGCACTGAAGCTTTCTTT. The genes are TRBV12-3 or TRBV12-4 and TRBJ1-1, with 8 bases fitting TRBD1. This CDR3 has 16 residues. V lost 2 bases to trimming and J lost 4 bases; unmatched junction nucleotides: 9.

This clonotype occurred many times. The chain has TRBV5-1 and TRBJ2-2; D possibly matches TRBD1 or TRBD2 (5 bases each). This CDR3 has 17 residues. Between the trimmed V and J ends, which lost 4 bases and 4 bases, there was a span of 20 bases. Germline V CDR1 and CDR2: SGHRS, YFSETQ. This chain's CDR3 is CASSPGTLTEATGELFF. Written as DNA, the CDR3 is TGCGCCAGCAGCCCGGGAACCTTGACAGAGGCCACCGGGGAGCTGTTTTTT.

The chain links TRBV12-3 or TRBV12-4 to TRBJ1-1, with a weak D call TRBD1 (5 bases). The CDR3 loop spans 12 amino acids. V was clipped by 3 bases and J by 8 bases, with 10 bases between them. The CDR3 region is CASSLDPGEAFF. The CDR3 bases are TGTGCCAGCAGTTTGGATCCAGGGGAAGCTTTCTTT.

A few counts support this clonotype. The genes are TRBV6-6 and TRBJ2-4; 7 bases agree with TRBD1. Germline V CDR1 and CDR2: MNHNY, SVGAGI (reference sequence). The CDR3 is made up of 13 amino acids. V shed 4 bases, J shed 7 bases, and the junction held 4 bases outside the gene matches. The CDR3 sequence: CASSSGTVNIQYF. The CDR3 DNA sequence: TGTGCCAGCAGTTCGGGGACAGTTAACATTCAGTACTTC.

V gene TRBV2 combines with J gene TRBJ1-4; TRBD1 is a possible D gene (6 bases). CDR3 length: 14 amino acids. Germline lookup yields CDR1 SNHLY and CDR2 FYNNEI. V was pared by 5 bases and J by 8 bases, with 15 bases between. The CDR3 region is CASSPEGGREKLFF. In DNA form, the CDR3 reads TGTGCCAGCAGTCCCGAAGGGGGAAGAGAAAAACTGTTTTTT. The full variable domain, its missing parts supplied by reference TRBV2 and TRBJ1-4, is EPEVTQTPSHQVTQMGQEVILRCVPISNHLYFYWYRQILGQKVEFLVSFYNNEISEKSEIFDDQFSVERPDGSNFTLKIRSTKLEDSAMYFCASSPEGGREKLFFGSGTQLSVL.

Ten or more counts support this clonotype. CDR3: CASSGPGDAYEQYF. Here the CDR3 DNA reads TGTGCCAGCAGCGGACCGGGGGACGCCTACGAGCAGTACTTC. This chain uses TRBV9 with TRBJ2-7; weak D call: TRBD2 (6 bases). Trimming pared 3 bases from V and 2 bases from J, leaving 12 bases between. The germline gives CDR1 SGDLS, CDR2 YYNGEE. The CDR3 is 14 residues long. Drawing the rest from reference TRBV9 and TRBJ2-7, the complete variable domain is DSGVTQTPKHLITATGQRVTLRCSPRSGDLSVYWYQQSLDQGLQFLIQYYNGEERAKGNILERFSAQQFPDLHSELNLSSLELGDSALYFCASSGPGDAYEQYFGPGTRLTVT.

This clonotype was recorded a few times. The chain links TRBV5-1 to TRBJ2-3; 7 nucleotides agree with TRBD2. This CDR3 region has 15 residues. After removal of 4 bases from V and 2 bases from J, the junction contained 7 bases not matched to a gene. The germline V gene has CDR1 SGHRS and CDR2 YFSETQ. The CDR3 spells CASSVGLVATDTQYF. CDR3 nucleotide sequence: TGCGCCAGCAGCGTCGGACTAGTGGCCACAGATACGCAGTATTTT.

This clonotype appeared a few times. The CDR3 region has the DNA TGTGCCAGCACCCCCGGGACCGATGTTTACAATGAGCAGTTCTTC. Translation gives CASTPGTDVYNEQFF. This chain uses TRBV12-3 or TRBV12-4 with TRBJ2-1; D might be TRBD1 or TRBD2, each matching 5 bases. The CDR3 has 15 residues. Deletions cut 7 bases from V and 4 bases from J, with 17 bases between.

This clonotype came up many times. CDR3 in DNA: TGTGCCAGCAACGATGTACAGGGTTCGCTAGAGACCCAGTACTTC. Protein product: CASNDVQGSLETQYF. V and J are TRBV6-5 and TRBJ2-5; the D gene is possibly TRBD1 (6 bases). V was clipped by 7 bases and J by 4 bases, with 19 bases between them. This CDR3 has 15 amino acids. Germline CDR1 and CDR2: MNHEY and SVGAGI.